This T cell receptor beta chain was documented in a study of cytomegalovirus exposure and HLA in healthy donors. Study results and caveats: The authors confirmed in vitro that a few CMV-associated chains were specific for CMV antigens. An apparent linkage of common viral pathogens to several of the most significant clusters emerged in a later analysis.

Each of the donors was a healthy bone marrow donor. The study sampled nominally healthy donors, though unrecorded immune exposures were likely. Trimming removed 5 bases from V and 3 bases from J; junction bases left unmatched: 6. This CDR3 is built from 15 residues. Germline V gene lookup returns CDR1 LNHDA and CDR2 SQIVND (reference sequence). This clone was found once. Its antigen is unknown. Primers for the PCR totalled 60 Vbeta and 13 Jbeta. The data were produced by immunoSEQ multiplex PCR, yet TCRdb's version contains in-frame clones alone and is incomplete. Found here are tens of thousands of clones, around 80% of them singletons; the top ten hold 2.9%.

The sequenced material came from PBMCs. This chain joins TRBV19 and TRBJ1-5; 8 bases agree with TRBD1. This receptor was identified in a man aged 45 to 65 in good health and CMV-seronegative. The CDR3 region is CASSLRTGTNQPQHF. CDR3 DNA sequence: TGTGCCAGTAGTCTTCGGACAGGGACCAATCAGCCCCAGCATTTT.